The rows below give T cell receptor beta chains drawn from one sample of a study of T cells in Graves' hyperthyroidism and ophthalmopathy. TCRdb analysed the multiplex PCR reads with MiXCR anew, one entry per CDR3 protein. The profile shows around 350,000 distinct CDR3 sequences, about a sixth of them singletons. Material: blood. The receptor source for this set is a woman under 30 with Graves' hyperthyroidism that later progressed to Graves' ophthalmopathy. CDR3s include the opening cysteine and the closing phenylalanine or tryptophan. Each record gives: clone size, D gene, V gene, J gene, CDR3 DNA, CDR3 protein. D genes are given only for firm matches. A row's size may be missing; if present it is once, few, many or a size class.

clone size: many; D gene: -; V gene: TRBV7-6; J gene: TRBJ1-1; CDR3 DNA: TGTGCCAGCAGCTACTACAGGGAAGGCGGCACTGAAGCTTTCTTT; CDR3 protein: CASSYYREGGTEAFF
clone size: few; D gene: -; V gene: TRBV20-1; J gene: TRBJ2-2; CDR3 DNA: TGCAGTGCGCGAGCGACGAACACCGGGGAGCTGTTTTTT; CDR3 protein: CSARATNTGELFF
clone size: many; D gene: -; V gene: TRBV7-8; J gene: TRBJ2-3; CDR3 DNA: TGTGCCAGCAGCTTAGCGCTAGGCCGATCGCAGTATTTT; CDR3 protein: CASSLALGRSQYF
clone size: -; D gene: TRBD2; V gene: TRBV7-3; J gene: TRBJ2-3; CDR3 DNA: TGTGCCAGCAGCCCCCTGGGCGGGGGGAGCACAGATACGCAGTATTTT; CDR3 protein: CASSPLGGGSTDTQYF
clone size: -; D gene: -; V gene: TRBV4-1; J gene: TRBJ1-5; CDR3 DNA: TGCGCCAGCAGCCAAGATCTGGGCCCTTATCCCCTTAATCAGCCCCAGCATTTT; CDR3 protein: CASSQDLGPYPLNQPQHF
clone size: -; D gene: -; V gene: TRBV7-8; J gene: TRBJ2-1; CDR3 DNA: TGTGCCAGCACCCTTAAACTTCGCTCCTACAATGAGCAGTTCTTC; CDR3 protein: CASTLKLRSYNEQFF
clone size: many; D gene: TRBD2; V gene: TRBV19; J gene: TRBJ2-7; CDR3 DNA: TGTGCCAGTAGTGCAGCCACCGGGACTAGATGGTACGAGCAGTACTTC; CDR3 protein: CASSAATGTRWYEQYF
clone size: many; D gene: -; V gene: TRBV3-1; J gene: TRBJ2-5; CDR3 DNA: TGTGCCAGCAGTCCGACTAGATCGGAGACCCAGTACTTC; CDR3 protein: CASSPTRSETQYF
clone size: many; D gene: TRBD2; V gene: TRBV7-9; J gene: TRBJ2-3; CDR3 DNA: TGTGCCAGCAGCTTTGTAGCGGGCAGCACAGATACGCAGTATTTT; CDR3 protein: CASSFVAGSTDTQYF
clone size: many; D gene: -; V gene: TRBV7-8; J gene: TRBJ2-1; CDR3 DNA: TGTGCCAGCAGCCGCAACAGGGAATACAATGAGCAGTTCTTC; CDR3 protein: CASSRNREYNEQFF
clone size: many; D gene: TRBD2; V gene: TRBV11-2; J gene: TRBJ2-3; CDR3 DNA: TGTGCCAGCAGCCGTGGTTCTAGCGGGAGCCGAAGCCCAGATACGCAGTATTTT; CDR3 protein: CASSRGSSGSRSPDTQYF
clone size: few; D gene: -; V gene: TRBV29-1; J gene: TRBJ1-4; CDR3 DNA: TGCAGCGTGACCGGGACCGCAACTAATGAAAAACTGTTTTTT; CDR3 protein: CSVTGTATNEKLFF
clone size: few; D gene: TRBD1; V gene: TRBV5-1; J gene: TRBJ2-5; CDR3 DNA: TGCGCCAGCAGCTTGGGGGACAGGGCCACGCAGGAGACCCAGTACTTC; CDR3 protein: CASSLGDRATQETQYF
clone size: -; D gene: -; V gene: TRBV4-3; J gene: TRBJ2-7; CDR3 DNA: TGCGCCAGCAGCCAAGAGTGGGGGTGGCAGTTGAGCTACGAGCAGTACTTC; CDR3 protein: CASSQEWGWQLSYEQYF
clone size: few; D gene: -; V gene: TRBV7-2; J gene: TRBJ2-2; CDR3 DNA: TGTGCCAGCAGCTTCCAGACTAGAACTGGGGAGCTGTTTTTT; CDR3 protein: CASSFQTRTGELFF
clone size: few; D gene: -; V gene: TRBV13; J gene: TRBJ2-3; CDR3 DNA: TGTGCCAGCAGCTTAGGGCCCCGGTATACGCAGTATTTT; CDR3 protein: CASSLGPRYTQYF
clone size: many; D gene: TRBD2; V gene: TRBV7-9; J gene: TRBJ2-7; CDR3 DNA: TGTGCCAGCAGCTTAACAGCGGGAGAGCAGTACTTC; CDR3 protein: CASSLTAGEQYF
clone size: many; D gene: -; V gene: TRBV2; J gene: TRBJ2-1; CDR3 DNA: TGTGCCAGCACCAAAACGGGCCTGGGTGAGCAGTTCTTC; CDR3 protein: CASTKTGLGEQFF
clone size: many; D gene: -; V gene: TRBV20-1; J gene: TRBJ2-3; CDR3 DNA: TGCAGTGCTAGAGATCTCACAGGGTCCAGCACAGATACGCAGTATTTT; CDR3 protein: CSARDLTGSSTDTQYF
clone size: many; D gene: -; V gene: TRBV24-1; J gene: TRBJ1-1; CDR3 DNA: TGTGCCACCAGTGACCTAACAGGGCCCCGGCAAATGAACACTGAAGCTTTCTTT; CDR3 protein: CATSDLTGPRQMNTEAFF